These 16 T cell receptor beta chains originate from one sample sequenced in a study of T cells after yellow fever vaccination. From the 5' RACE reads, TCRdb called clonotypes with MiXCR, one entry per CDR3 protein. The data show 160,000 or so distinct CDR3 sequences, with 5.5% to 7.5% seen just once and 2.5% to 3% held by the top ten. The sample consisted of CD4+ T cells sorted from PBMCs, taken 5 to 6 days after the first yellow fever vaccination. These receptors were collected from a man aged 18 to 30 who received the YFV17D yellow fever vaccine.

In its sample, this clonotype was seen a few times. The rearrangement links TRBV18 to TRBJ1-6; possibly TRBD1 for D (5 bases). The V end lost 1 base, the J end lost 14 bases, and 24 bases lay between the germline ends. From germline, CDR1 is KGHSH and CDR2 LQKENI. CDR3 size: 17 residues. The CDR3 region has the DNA TGTGCCAGCTCACCACGTCGCTCCGGGACTGGCGGGGGGTCCCTCCACTTT. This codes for CASSPRRSGTGGGSLHF.

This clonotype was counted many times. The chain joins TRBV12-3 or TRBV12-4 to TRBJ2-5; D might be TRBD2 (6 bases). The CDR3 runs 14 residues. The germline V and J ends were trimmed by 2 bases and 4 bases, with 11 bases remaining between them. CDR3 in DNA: TGTGCCAGCAGTTTATACCTAGCGCGAGAGACCCAGTACTTC. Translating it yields CASSLYLARETQYF.

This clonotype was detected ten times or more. CDR3 protein: CASSLDRGTDTQYF. The CDR3, as DNA: TGTGCCAGCAGCTTGGACAGGGGCACAGATACGCAGTATTTT. This chain uses TRBV5-4 with TRBJ2-3; maybe TRBD1 (6 bases). This CDR3 spans 14 amino acids. The V and J ends lost 0 bases and 1 base respectively, with 6 bases between them. Germline-derived CDR1 and CDR2 are SGHNT and YYREEE (reference sequence).

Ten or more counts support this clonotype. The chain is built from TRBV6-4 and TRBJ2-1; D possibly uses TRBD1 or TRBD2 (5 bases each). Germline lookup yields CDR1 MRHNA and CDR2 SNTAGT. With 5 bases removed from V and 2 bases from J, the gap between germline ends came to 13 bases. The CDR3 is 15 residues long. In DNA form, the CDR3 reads TGTGCCAGCAGTCCCGGGACGCCCCCCTACAATGAGCAGTTCTTC. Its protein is CASSPGTPPYNEQFF.

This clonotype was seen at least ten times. CDR3 in DNA: TGTGCCAGCAGCGCCGTAGCGGGGGGCCGGGCAGATACGCAGTATTTT. Encoded protein: CASSAVAGGRADTQYF. The chain employs TRBV11-2 and TRBJ2-3; 10 bases line up with TRBD2. Per the germline V gene, CDR1 is SGHAT and CDR2 is FQNNGV. The CDR3 consists of 16 residues. With V trimmed by 5 bases and J by 4 bases, 9 bases remained unmatched.

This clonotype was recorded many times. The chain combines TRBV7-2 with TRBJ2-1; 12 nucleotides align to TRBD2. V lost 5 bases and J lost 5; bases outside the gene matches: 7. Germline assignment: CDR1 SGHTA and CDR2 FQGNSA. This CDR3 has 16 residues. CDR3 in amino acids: CASSRRTSGINNEQFF. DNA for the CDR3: TGTGCCAGCAGCCGGAGGACTAGCGGGATAAACAATGAGCAGTTCTTC.

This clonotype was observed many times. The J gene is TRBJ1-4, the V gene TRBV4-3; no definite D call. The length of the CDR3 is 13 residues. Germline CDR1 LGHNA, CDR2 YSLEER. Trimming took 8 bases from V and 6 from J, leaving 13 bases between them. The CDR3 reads CASRSVGYEKLFF. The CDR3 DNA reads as TGCGCCAGCCGAAGCGTGGGATATGAAAAACTGTTTTTT.

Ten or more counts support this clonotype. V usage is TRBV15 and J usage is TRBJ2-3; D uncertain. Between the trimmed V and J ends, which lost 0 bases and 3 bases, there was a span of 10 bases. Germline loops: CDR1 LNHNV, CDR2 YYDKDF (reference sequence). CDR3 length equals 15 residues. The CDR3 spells CATSRDQVRTDTQYF. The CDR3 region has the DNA TGTGCCACCAGCAGAGATCAGGTCAGGACAGATACGCAGTATTTT.

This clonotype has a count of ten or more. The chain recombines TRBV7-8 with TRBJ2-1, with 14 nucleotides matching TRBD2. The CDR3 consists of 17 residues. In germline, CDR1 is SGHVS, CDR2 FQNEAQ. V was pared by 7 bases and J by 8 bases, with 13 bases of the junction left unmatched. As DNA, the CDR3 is TGTGCCAGCACCCTCGGACTAGCGGGGGGCATGGTCTATGAGCAGTTCTTC. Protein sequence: CASTLGLAGGMVYEQFF.

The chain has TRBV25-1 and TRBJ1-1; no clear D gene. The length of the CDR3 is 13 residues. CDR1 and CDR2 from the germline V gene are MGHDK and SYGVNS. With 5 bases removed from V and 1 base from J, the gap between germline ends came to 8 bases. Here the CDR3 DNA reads TGTGCCAGCAGTCCCATAGAGAACACTGAAGCTTTCTTT. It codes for CASSPIENTEAFF.

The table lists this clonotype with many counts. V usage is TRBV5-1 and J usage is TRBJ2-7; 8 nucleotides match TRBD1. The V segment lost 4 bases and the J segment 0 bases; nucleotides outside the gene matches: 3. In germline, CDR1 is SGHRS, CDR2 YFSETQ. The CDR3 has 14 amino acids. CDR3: CASSSRGHSYEQYF. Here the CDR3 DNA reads TGCGCCAGCAGCAGCAGGGGGCACTCCTACGAGCAGTACTTC.

CDR3 loop: CASLLSSWGFPYNEQFF. The CDR3, as DNA: TGTGCCAGCCTACTTAGTAGTTGGGGATTTCCTTACAATGAGCAGTTCTTC. The chain carries TRBV6-2 or TRBV6-3 and TRBJ2-1; D is unresolved. The length of the CDR3 is 17 residues. V lost 8 bases, J lost 4 bases, and 24 bases lay in between. The germline CDR1 and CDR2 sequences are MNHEY and SVGEGT.

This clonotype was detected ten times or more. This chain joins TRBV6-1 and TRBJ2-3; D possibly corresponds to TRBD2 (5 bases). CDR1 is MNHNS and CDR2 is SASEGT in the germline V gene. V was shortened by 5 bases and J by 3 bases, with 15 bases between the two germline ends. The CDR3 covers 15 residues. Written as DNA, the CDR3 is TGTGCCAGCAGTCCGGGCCCGGGAAGAACAGATACGCAGTATTTT. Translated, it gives CASSPGPGRTDTQYF.

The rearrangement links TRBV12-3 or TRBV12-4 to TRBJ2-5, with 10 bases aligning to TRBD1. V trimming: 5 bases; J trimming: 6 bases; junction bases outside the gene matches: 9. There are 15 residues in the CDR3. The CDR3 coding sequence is TGTGCCAGCAGTGCGCCGGGACAGGGGATGAAGACCCAGTACTTC. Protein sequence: CASSAPGQGMKTQYF.

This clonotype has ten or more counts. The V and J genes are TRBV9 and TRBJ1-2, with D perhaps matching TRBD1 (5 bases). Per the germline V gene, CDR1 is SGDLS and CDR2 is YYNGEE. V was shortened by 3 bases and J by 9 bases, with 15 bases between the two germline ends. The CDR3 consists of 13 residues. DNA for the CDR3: TGTGCCAGCAGCGCCCCACTGGGGGGTCGCTACACCTTC. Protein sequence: CASSAPLGGRYTF.

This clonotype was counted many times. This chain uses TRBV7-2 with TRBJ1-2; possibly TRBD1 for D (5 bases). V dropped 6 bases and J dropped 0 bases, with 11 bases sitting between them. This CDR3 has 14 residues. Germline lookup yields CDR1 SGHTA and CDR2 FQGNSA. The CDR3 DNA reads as TGTGCCAGCAGTTCGGACAAAGCTAACTATGGCTACACCTTC. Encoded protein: CASSSDKANYGYTF.